This note documents a single T cell receptor (beta chain) sequence. Its antigen is as yet unknown. Time point described: baseline pretreatment blood. As for treatment: 15 Gy SBRT to primary tumor, nephrectomy 4 weeks later. The protocol was immunoSEQ multiplex PCR, while the TCRdb copy is restricted to in-frame clones and leaves out a portion. Among approximately 140,000 clones listed, about 85% were seen once. This entry is derived from a study of radiation and T cells in renal cell carcinoma. Study context: Nephrectomy followed 15 Gy stereotactic body radiation by 4 weeks. Study outcomes and limitations: Baseline intratumoral clonotype presence is unknown without pretreatment biopsies.

Germline V CDR1 and CDR2: LNHDA, SQIVND (reference sequence). The length of the CDR3 is 16 residues. The ends were cut back, 6 bases at V and 7 bases at J, with 19 bases in the middle. Specimen: blood, collected from a patient whose treatment included radiotherapy and nephrectomy. This sequence was found in a woman in her seventies with renal cell carcinoma. This chain connects TRBV19 to TRBJ1-6, with TRBD1 as a possible D gene (6 bases). In nucleotides, the CDR3 is TGTGCCAGTAGATCCGGGACACCTCTTTCGAATTCACCCCTCCACTTT. Its protein is CASRSGTPLSNSPLHF. The full variable domain, completed using reference TRBV19 and TRBJ1-6, is DGGITQSPKYLFRKEGQNVTLSCEQNLNHDAMYWYRQDPGQGLRLIYYSQIVNDFQKGDIAEGYSVSREKKESFPLTVTSAQKNPTAFYLCASRSGTPLSNSPLHFGNGTRLTVT.